Listed below are T cell receptor beta chains from one sample, sequenced in a study of cytomegalovirus exposure and HLA in healthy donors. Generated by immunoSEQ multiplex PCR, the TCRdb table keeps only in-frame clones and is missing some. Of 100,000 to 150,000 clones listed, 73% are singletons. The sequenced sample was PBMCs. The receptors here all came from a woman aged 40 to 50 in good health and CMV-seropositive. Both conserved end residues are part of each CDR3. Clone size is not always given. Where it is, it says once, few, many or a class for expanded clones.

v_call: TRBV5-1; clone_size: NA; j_call: TRBJ2-2; cdr3_aa: CASSLDPAGRGTGELFF
v_call: TRBV5-4; clone_size: NA; j_call: TRBJ2-3; cdr3_aa: CASSRNSGGPTDTQYF
v_call: TRBV10-1; clone_size: NA; j_call: TRBJ2-2; cdr3_aa: CAIVGACGTNTGELFF
v_call: TRBV7-2; clone_size: NA; j_call: TRBJ2-1; cdr3_aa: CASSLSRGNYNEQFF
v_call: TRBV21-1; clone_size: NA; j_call: TRBJ1-1; cdr3_aa: CASSKAADRYPSSEAFF
v_call: TRBV6-4; clone_size: NA; j_call: TRBJ2-1; cdr3_aa: CASSDPGTSGRGSNEQFF
v_call: TRBV14; clone_size: NA; j_call: TRBJ2-3; cdr3_aa: CASSFSRSDTQYF
v_call: TRBV28; clone_size: NA; j_call: TRBJ1-2; cdr3_aa: CASTITRVDYGYTF
v_call: TRBV11-3; clone_size: NA; j_call: TRBJ2-1; cdr3_aa: CASSPGTNDEQFF
v_call: TRBV29-1; clone_size: NA; j_call: TRBJ2-3; cdr3_aa: CSVEGRSSTDTQYF
v_call: TRBV5-1; clone_size: NA; j_call: TRBJ2-5; cdr3_aa: CASREVAGVETQYF
v_call: TRBV30; clone_size: NA; j_call: TRBJ2-1; cdr3_aa: CAWGTGATNEQFF
v_call: TRBV7-7; clone_size: NA; j_call: TRBJ2-7; cdr3_aa: CASSPRRSSYEQYF
v_call: TRBV7-2; clone_size: few; j_call: TRBJ2-5; cdr3_aa: CASSSAGGYGTQYF
v_call: TRBV21-1; clone_size: NA; j_call: TRBJ2-5; cdr3_aa: CASSKGDLTGTRDPPSGETQYF
v_call: TRBV28; clone_size: NA; j_call: TRBJ1-4; cdr3_aa: CASSGGLPATNEKLFF
v_call: TRBV29-1; clone_size: NA; j_call: TRBJ2-7; cdr3_aa: CSVSRGREEQYF
v_call: TRBV25-1; clone_size: NA; j_call: TRBJ1-4; cdr3_aa: CASSPQGATNEKLFF
v_call: TRBV7-9; clone_size: once; j_call: TRBJ2-3; cdr3_aa: CASSVRESTDTQYF
v_call: TRBV21-1; clone_size: NA; j_call: TRBJ2-7; cdr3_aa: CASSKAEHQVRYEQYF
v_call: TRBV28; clone_size: few; j_call: TRBJ2-7; cdr3_aa: CASSPGQDWGSGYF
v_call: TRBV30; clone_size: NA; j_call: TRBJ1-1; cdr3_aa: CAWGQGEAFF